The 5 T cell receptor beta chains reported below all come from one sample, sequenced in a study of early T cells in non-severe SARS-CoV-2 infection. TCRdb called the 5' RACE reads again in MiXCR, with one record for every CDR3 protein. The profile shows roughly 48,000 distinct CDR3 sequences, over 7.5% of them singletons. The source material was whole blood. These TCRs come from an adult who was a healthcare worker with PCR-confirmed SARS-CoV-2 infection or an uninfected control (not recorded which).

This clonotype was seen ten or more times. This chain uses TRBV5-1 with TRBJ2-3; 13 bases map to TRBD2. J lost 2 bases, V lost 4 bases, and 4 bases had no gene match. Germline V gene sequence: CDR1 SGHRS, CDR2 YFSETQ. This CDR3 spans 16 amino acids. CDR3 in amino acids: CASSRTSGSPTDTQYF. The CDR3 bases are TGCGCCAGCAGCAGGACTAGCGGGAGTCCCACAGATACGCAGTATTTT.

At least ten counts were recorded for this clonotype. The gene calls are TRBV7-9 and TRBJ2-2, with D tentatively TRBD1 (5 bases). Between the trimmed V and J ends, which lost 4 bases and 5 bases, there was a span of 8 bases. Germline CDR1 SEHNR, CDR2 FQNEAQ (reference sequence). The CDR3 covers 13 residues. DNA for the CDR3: TGTGCCAGCAGCTCGACAGTGACCGGGGAGCTGTTTTTT. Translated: CASSSTVTGELFF.

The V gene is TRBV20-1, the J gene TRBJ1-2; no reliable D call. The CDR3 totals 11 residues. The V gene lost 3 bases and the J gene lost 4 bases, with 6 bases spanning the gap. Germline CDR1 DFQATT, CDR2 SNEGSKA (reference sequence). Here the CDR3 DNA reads TGCAGTGCTAGGGTCGGCTATGGCTACACCTTC. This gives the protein CSARVGYGYTF.

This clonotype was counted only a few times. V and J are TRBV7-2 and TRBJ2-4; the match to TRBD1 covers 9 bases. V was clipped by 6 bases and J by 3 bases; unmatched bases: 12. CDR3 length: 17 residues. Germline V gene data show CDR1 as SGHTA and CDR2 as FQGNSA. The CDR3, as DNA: TGTGCCAGCAGTTTAAACAACAGGGGGCAGGGCAAAAACATTCAGTACTTC. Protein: CASSLNNRGQGKNIQYF.

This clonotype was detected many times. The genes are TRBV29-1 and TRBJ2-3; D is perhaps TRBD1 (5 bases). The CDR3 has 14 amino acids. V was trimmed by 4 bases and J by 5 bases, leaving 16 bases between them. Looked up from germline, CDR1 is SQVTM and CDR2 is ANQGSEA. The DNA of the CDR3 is TGCAGCGTTGCAAGGGGAATGAATGGAGATACGCAGTATTTT. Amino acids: CSVARGMNGDTQYF.